One and the same sample provided the 15 T cell receptor beta chains below, sequenced in a study of cytomegalovirus exposure and HLA in healthy donors. It was with 60 Vbeta and 13 Jbeta primers that the PCR ran. Sequencing was performed with immunoSEQ multiplex PCR; in TCRdb, only in-frame clones are kept and a portion is missing. The table has some 90,000 clones, just under 80% seen once. Material: PBMCs. The source of these receptors is a woman in her 40s in good health and CMV-seronegative.

This clone was observed a few times. The chain employs TRBV27 and TRBJ1-1; no clear D. From germline, CDR1 is MNHEY and CDR2 SMNVEV (reference sequence). With 5 bases removed from V and 6 bases from J, the gap between germline ends came to 13 bases. CDR3 length equals 13 residues. The CDR3 sequence: CASSRHGVAEAFF. CDR3 DNA: TGTGCCAGCAGTAGACACGGGGTGGCTGAAGCTTTCTTT.

The J gene is TRBJ1-1, the V gene TRBV6-6; D possibly corresponds to TRBD1 (6 bases). V dropped 4 bases and J dropped 7 bases, with 13 bases sitting between them. The CDR3 totals 13 residues. The germline V gene has CDR1 MNHNY and CDR2 SVGAGI (reference sequence). The CDR3 protein is CASSSADSCEAFF. Written as DNA, the CDR3 is TGTGCCAGCAGTTCCGCGGACAGCTGTGAAGCTTTCTTT.

This clone appeared a few times. The rearrangement links TRBV4-3 to TRBJ1-4; 7 bases align to TRBD1. J gave up 5 bases and V 0 bases, and 3 bases lay outside the gene matches. This CDR3 contains 15 residues. CDR1 LGHNA and CDR2 YSLEER come from the germline V gene. The CDR3 coding sequence is TGCGCCAGCAGCCAAGAGTCCAGGGGGAATGAAAAACTGTTTTTT. Translating it yields CASSQESRGNEKLFF.

A word on this clone: The sample holds other DNA sequences that translate to the same CDR3. The chain uses TRBV5-1 and TRBJ2-5; perhaps TRBD1 as D (6 bases). The CDR3 has 14 amino acids. Germline V gene sequence: CDR1 SGHRS, CDR2 YFSETQ. V was clipped by 2 bases and J by 2 bases, with 10 bases between them. The CDR3: CASSLGGVQETQYF. The CDR3 DNA is TGCGCCAGCAGCTTAGGGGGAGTACAAGAGACCCAGTACTTC.

The rearrangement joins TRBV7-9 to TRBJ2-1; 8 bases line up with TRBD2. This CDR3 is 15 amino acids long. The germline CDR1 and CDR2 sequences are SEHNR and FQNEAQ (reference sequence). Trimming took 2 bases from V and 3 from J; bases not matched to a gene: 3. For the CDR3, the DNA is TGTGCCAGCAGCTTAACTAGCGGATTCTACAATGAGCAGTTCTTC. This translates into CASSLTSGFYNEQFF.

The J gene is TRBJ1-4, the V gene TRBV5-6; TRBD1 aligns across 8 bases. Germline lookup yields CDR1 SGHDT and CDR2 YYEEEE. The CDR3 extends over 16 amino acids. V gave up 3 bases and J gave up 10 bases; unmatched junction bases: 14. Written as DNA, the CDR3 is TGTGCCAGCAGCTCCCAGGGGACAGGTGAGGTAGGAAAACTGTTTTTT. It specifies CASSSQGTGEVGKLFF.

In DNA, the CDR3 is TGTGCCAGCAGTTTATTACAGGGCTATGGCTACACCTTC. Its protein is CASSLLQGYGYTF. The rearrangement joins TRBV28 to TRBJ1-2, with a possible D match to TRBD1 (6 bases). The CDR3 totals 13 residues. Deletions cut 1 base from V and 4 bases from J, with 7 bases between. The germline V gene encodes CDR1 MDHEN and CDR2 SYDVKM.

This clone was recorded only once. The J gene is TRBJ2-1, the V gene TRBV10-3; 10 nucleotides match TRBD1. The CDR3 has 14 amino acids. The germline V gene has CDR1 ENHRY and CDR2 SYGVKD. J lost 4 bases, V lost 6 bases, and 3 bases had no gene match. CDR3 in amino acids: CAIRDRGAYNEQFF. Here the CDR3 DNA reads TGTGCCATCAGGGACAGGGGGGCTTACAATGAGCAGTTCTTC.

V usage is TRBV5-1 and J usage is TRBJ2-1; 13 bases agree with TRBD2. This CDR3 has 15 amino acids. V shed 3 bases, J shed 11 bases, and the junction held 8 bases outside the gene matches. From germline, CDR1 is SGHRS and CDR2 YFSETQ. CDR3 residues: CASSSGLAGYTKQFF. The CDR3 DNA sequence: TGCGCCAGCAGCTCGGGACTAGCGGGGTACACCAAGCAGTTCTTC. Variable domain in full (rest from reference TRBV5-1 and TRBJ2-1): KAGVTQTPRYLIKTRGQQVTLSCSPISGHRSVSWYQQTPGQGLQFLFEYFSETQRNKGNFPGRFSGRQFSNSRSEMNVSTLELGDSALYLCASSSGLAGYTKQFFGPGTRLTVL.

V is TRBV19 and J is TRBJ2-3; tentatively, D is TRBD1 (6 bases). Per germline, CDR1 LNHDA and CDR2 SQIVND (reference sequence). The length of the CDR3 is 13 residues. Trimming removed 9 bases from V and 1 base from J, with 11 bases in between. CDR3: CASRTARTDTQYF. CDR3 bases: TGTGCCAGCAGGACAGCCCGCACAGATACGCAGTATTTT. The complete variable domain, with remaining parts taken from reference TRBV19 and TRBJ2-3, reads DGGITQSPKYLFRKEGQNVTLSCEQNLNHDAMYWYRQDPGQGLRLIYYSQIVNDFQKGDIAEGYSVSREKKESFPLTVTSAQKNPTAFYLCASRTARTDTQYFGPGTRLTVL.

This clone was picked up a small number of times. The V gene is TRBV10-3, the J gene TRBJ2-3, with 9 bases lining up with TRBD2. Looked up from germline, CDR1 is ENHRY and CDR2 is SYGVKD. This CDR3 has 15 residues. Trimming cost V 6 bases and J 1 base; bases outside gene matches: 5. The CDR3 protein is CAISQGLAGTDTQYF. The CDR3 nucleotides are TGTGCCATCAGCCAGGGACTAGCCGGCACAGATACGCAGTATTTT.

This clone was counted only a few times. The gene calls are TRBV6-4 and TRBJ2-6; D remains ambiguous. The germline V gene has CDR1 MRHNA and CDR2 SNTAGT. The CDR3 has 14 residues. V lost 5 bases and J 0 bases, leaving 5 bases between the germline ends. The CDR3, as DNA: TGTGCCAGCAGTCAGTACTCTGGGGCCAACGTCCTGACTTTC. Protein sequence: CASSQYSGANVLTF.

This clone has just one count. The V gene is TRBV10-3, the J gene TRBJ1-6; 9 bases line up with TRBD1. This CDR3 spans 13 amino acids. The junction had 7 bases not matched to a gene; V was cut back by 8 bases and J by 11 bases. Germline lookup yields CDR1 ENHRY and CDR2 SYGVKD. The CDR3 DNA follows: TGTGCCATCTCCTCCGGGACAGGGACACCCCTCCACTTT. Translating gives CAISSGTGTPLHF.

The CDR3 nucleotides are TGTGCCAGTAGTGGTCGGCACCGGCAGGCCACCGGGGAGCTGTTTTTT. It is translated as CASSGRHRQATGELFF. The rearrangement joins TRBV19 to TRBJ2-2; no clear D gene. CDR3 length: 16 residues. The V gene's germline CDR1 is LNHDA and CDR2 SQIVND (reference sequence). Deletions cut 5 bases from V and 4 bases from J, with 17 bases between.

The rearrangement links TRBV14 to TRBJ1-1, with D possibly TRBD1 on 6 matching bases. Per germline, CDR1 SGHDN and CDR2 FVKESK. With 1 base removed from V and 0 bases from J, the gap between germline ends came to 9 bases. The CDR3 is 15 residues long. Here the CDR3 DNA reads TGTGCCAGCAGCCAAGTAACAGGGATGAACACTGAAGCTTTCTTT. Amino acid sequence: CASSQVTGMNTEAFF.